A single sample gave rise to the 32 T cell receptor beta chains below, sequenced in a study of breast tumors, draining lymph nodes, adjacent tissues (dated by TCRdb to 2016 to 2017). The axillary draining lymph nodes of breast cancer patients were the source of the lymph node samples. The library was generated by multiplex PCR. The listed sequencing device is Illumina HiSeq 2000. TCRdb itself trimmed the public reads at Q25 with fastp, ran MiXCR and retained productive beta chains. CDR3 protein sequences are deduplicated, and each keeps its most common genes and DNA. The sample table shows roughly 220,000 distinct CDR3 sequences, and around 34% are seen once. The top ten constitute over 3.5% of the sample. Sequenced input: axillary lymph node tissue. The receptors were gathered from a female donor with breast cancer. Some clones in this sample may be carry-over from other donors' samples.

This clonotype was seen at least ten times. This chain connects TRBV4-1 to TRBJ2-7; no firm D call. The germline V gene has CDR1 MGHRA and CDR2 YSYEKL. This CDR3 spans 13 amino acids. Trimming removed 0 bases at V and 2 bases at J, with 5 bases between. The CDR3 reads CASSQERPYEQYF. CDR3 nucleotides: TGCGCCAGCAGCCAAGAAAGACCCTACGAGCAGTACTTC.

This clonotype appeared a few times. The chain links TRBV6-5 to TRBJ2-1, with D perhaps matching TRBD1 or TRBD2 (5 bases each). CDR1 and CDR2 from the germline V gene are MNHEY and SVGAGI. The CDR3 contains 15 residues. Between the trimmed V and J ends, which lost 6 bases and 6 bases, there was a span of 18 bases. The CDR3 DNA reads TGTGCCAGCAGCCGAAAGCCTAGAGGGGTCAATGAGCAGTTCTTC. Its protein is CASSRKPRGVNEQFF.

This clonotype was recorded a few times. This chain links TRBV18 with TRBJ1-5, with D perhaps matching TRBD1 (6 bases). This CDR3 comprises 14 residues. The germline V gene has CDR1 KGHSH and CDR2 LQKENI. Trimming took 6 bases from V and 7 from J, leaving 16 bases between them. The CDR3 DNA follows: TGTGCCAGCTCCCTGGCGGGGGCGCGGCAGCCCCAGCATTTT. Its protein product is CASSLAGARQPQHF. Using reference TRBV18 and TRBJ1-5 for the parts outside the CDR3, the full variable domain is NAGVMQNPRHLVRRRGQEARLRCSPMKGHSHVYWYRQLPEEGLKFMVYLQKENIIDESGMPKERFSAEFPKEGPSILRIQQVVRGDSAAYFCASSLAGARQPQHFGDGTRLSIL.

This clonotype has only a few counts. One junction end disagrees with the germline gene, perhaps due to a read error. This chain links TRBV5-1 with TRBJ2-1; 14 nucleotides agree with TRBD2. Germline V gene data show CDR1 as SGHRS and CDR2 as YFSETQ. The CDR3 loop spans 17 amino acids. CDR3 nucleotides: TGTGCCAGCAGCCAGACTAGCGGGGGGGCCGGGTACAATGAGCAGTTCTTC. As protein: CASSQTSGGAGYNEQFF.

The sample holds many counts of this clonotype. The chain is built from TRBV5-1 and TRBJ1-3; possible D gene TRBD1, 6 bases. This CDR3 spans 19 amino acids. Germline V gene data show CDR1 as SGHRS and CDR2 as YFSETQ. The V gene lost 4 bases and the J gene lost 0 bases, with 23 bases spanning the gap. CDR3 region: CASSRFSGANSYSGNTIYF. As DNA, the CDR3 is TGCGCCAGCAGCCGTTTTTCAGGGGCCAACTCTTACTCTGGAAACACCATATATTTT.

In this sample, this clonotype turned up many times. This sequence joins TRBV20-1 and TRBJ2-3, with 11 bases that match TRBD2. The CDR3 is 17 amino acids. The V gene end was trimmed by 3 bases and the J gene end by 4 bases; junction bases not matched to a gene: 12. In germline, CDR1 is DFQATT, CDR2 SNEGSKA (reference sequence). In DNA form, the CDR3 reads TGCAGTGCTAGTCCGGTAGTTAGCGGGAGGGTCCCAGATACGCAGTATTTT. It codes for CSASPVVSGRVPDTQYF.

There are many counts of this clonotype. The rearrangement joins TRBV10-3 to TRBJ1-2, with unresolved D. The CDR3 runs to 17 residues. The germline gives CDR1 ENHRY, CDR2 SYGVKD. The V end lost 4 bases, the J end lost 2 bases, and 20 bases lay between the germline ends. The CDR3 bases are TGTGCCATCAGTGTCGCGGACTGGGTTTTTGAAAACTATGGCTACACCTTC. It specifies CAISVADWVFENYGYTF.

The gene calls are TRBV7-3 and TRBJ2-1; 8 bases match TRBD2. CDR1 SGHTA and CDR2 FQGTGA come from the germline V gene. The junction had 11 bases not matched to a gene; V was cut back by 10 bases and J by 6 bases. The CDR3 runs 14 residues. Here the CDR3 DNA reads TGTGCCACCTCCTCTGGACTAGCTCGCAATGAGCAGTTCTTC. As protein: CATSSGLARNEQFF. Combining the CDR3 with reference TRBV7-3 and TRBJ2-1 gives the whole variable domain GAGVSQTPSNKVTEKGKYVELRCDPISGHTALYWYRQSLGQGPEFLIYFQGTGAADDSGLPNDRFFAVRPEGSVSTLKIQRTERGDSAVYLCATSSGLARNEQFFGPGTRLTVL.

This clonotype was observed once. A much larger clone sits a single nucleotide away, making a read error possible. The chain joins TRBV5-1 to TRBJ2-1, with 9 bases matching TRBD1. This CDR3 has 14 amino acids. CDR1 SGHRS and CDR2 YFSETQ come from the germline V gene. The CDR3 DNA follows: TGCGTCAGCAGCTTGTGGACAGGGGTGAATGAGCAGTTCTTC. This sequence encodes CVSSLWTGVNEQFF.

The chain uses TRBV6-5 and TRBJ2-2; D uncertain. Germline CDR1 is MNHEY and CDR2 is SVGAGI. The CDR3 consists of 14 residues. V lost 4 bases to trimming and J lost 4 bases, with 10 bases between them. Here the CDR3 reads CASSWVPATGELFF. CDR3 nucleotides: TGTGCCAGCAGTTGGGTACCTGCCACCGGGGAGCTGTTTTTT.

This clonotype was found many times. CDR3 DNA sequence: TGCAGTGCCACCCGTGGACTCTCTGGAAACACCATATATTTT. It is translated as CSATRGLSGNTIYF. The V call is TRBV20-1, the J call TRBJ1-3; D is ambiguous. The V end lost 6 bases, the J end lost 0 bases, and 12 bases lay between the germline ends. The germline CDR1 and CDR2 sequences are DFQATT and SNEGSKA (reference sequence). CDR3 size: 14 residues.

J is TRBJ1-2 and V is TRBV20-1; 7 bases are shared with TRBD1. Germline CDR1 is DFQATT and CDR2 is SNEGSKA (reference sequence). This CDR3 is built from 11 residues. The CDR3 sequence is CSLRTGGGYTF. In DNA form, the CDR3 reads TGCAGCTTAAGGACAGGTGGTGGCTACACCTTC.

This clonotype was seen a handful of times. A single base separates this from a much larger clone, so it may be a read error. V usage is TRBV20-1 and J usage is TRBJ2-7; possible D gene TRBD2, 6 bases. Trimming left V 4 bases short and J 5 bases short, with 12 bases between. CDR3 size: 12 residues. The V gene's germline CDR1 is DFQATT and CDR2 SNEGSKA (reference sequence). The CDR3 loop is CSAMRDFNEQYF. The CDR3 bases are TGCAGTGCTATGCGGGATTTCAACGAGCAGTACTTC.

This clonotype was detected only once. The rearrangement joins TRBV20-1 to TRBJ2-3; 9 bases align to TRBD1. This CDR3 comprises 14 residues. Germline V lookup: CDR1 DFQATT, CDR2 SNEGSKA (reference sequence). The ends lost 5 bases at V and 6 bases at J; junction bases unmatched: 9. The CDR3 loop reads CSALSDRGADTQYF. CDR3 nucleotides: TGCAGTGCTCTTTCGGACAGGGGAGCGGATACGCAGTATTTT.

Note on this clonotype: Sequence at one end of the junction differs from germline and may be a read error. The CDR3 sequence: CASSHARLSAQYF. CDR3 sequence (DNA): TGCGCCAGCAGCCACGCAAGACTTTCGGCGCAGTACTTC. J is TRBJ2-7 and V is TRBV3-1; no clear D gene. The CDR3 sequence is 13 residues long. CDR1 and CDR2 (germline): LGHDT, YNNKEL (reference sequence).

The chain employs TRBV18 and TRBJ1-6, with TRBD1 matching over 7 bases. V gave up 2 bases and J gave up 6 bases; unmatched junction bases: 4. This CDR3 is 15 amino acids long. CDR1 is KGHSH, CDR2 LQKENI, per germline. CDR3 amino acids: CASSPLGGPNSPLHF. For the CDR3, the DNA is TGTGCCAGCTCACCATTAGGGGGCCCTAATTCACCCCTCCACTTT.

V gene TRBV7-3 combines with J gene TRBJ1-1, with TRBD1 matching over 8 bases. CDR3 length: 15 amino acids. Germline-derived CDR1 and CDR2 are SGHTA and FQGTGA. J lost 5 bases, V lost 5 bases, and 10 bases had no gene match. The CDR3 DNA follows: TGTGCCAGCAGCCCTCAGACAGGGGCGGTAACTGAAGCTTTCTTT. Translation gives CASSPQTGAVTEAFF. Full variable domain (rest looked up from reference TRBV7-3 and TRBJ1-1): GAGVSQTPSNKVTEKGKYVELRCDPISGHTALYWYRQSLGQGPEFLIYFQGTGAADDSGLPNDRFFAVRPEGSVSTLKIQRTERGDSAVYLCASSPQTGAVTEAFFGQGTRLTVV.

Points on this clonotype: Likely a read error: the CDR3 ends without its conserved phenylalanine or tryptophan. No DNA is shown, since the ends of the CDR3 on it are uncertain; the CDR3 is the one TCRdb lists. The gene calls are TRBV9 and TRBJ2-7; the listed D gene, TRBD2, was not tested against the DNA. CDR1 and CDR2 from the germline V gene are SGDLS and YYNGEE. The CDR3 has 14 residues if both end residues are counted. CDR3 residues: CASSVGGSAHEQSS.

The chain carries TRBV2 and TRBJ2-3; 13 nucleotides match TRBD2. The CDR3 is made up of 19 amino acids. CDR1 is SNHLY and CDR2 is FYNNEI in the germline V gene. V trimming: 7 bases; J trimming: 3 bases; junction bases outside the gene matches: 16. CDR3 residues: CASTPQGARTSGGTDTQYF. DNA of the CDR3: TGTGCCAGCACCCCTCAGGGGGCTAGGACTAGCGGGGGAACAGATACGCAGTATTTT.

The rearrangement uses TRBV28 and TRBJ2-5; D could derive from TRBD1 or TRBD2 (7 bases each). CDR3 size: 15 residues. Germline V gives CDR1 MDHEN, CDR2 SYDVKM. V lost 2 bases to trimming and J lost 5 bases, with 15 bases between them. CDR3 region: CASSLGRGRPETQYF. CDR3 bases: TGTGCCAGCAGTTTAGGGAGGGGGCGTCCTGAGACCCAGTACTTC.

This clonotype was observed at least ten times. This chain connects TRBV6-6 to TRBJ2-7; 11 nucleotides match TRBD2. CDR3 length equals 12 residues. V trimming: 7 bases; J trimming: 5 bases; junction bases outside the gene matches: 1. Per the germline V gene, CDR1 is MNHNY and CDR2 is SVGAGI (reference sequence). CDR3 sequence (DNA): TGTGCCAGCAAACTAGCGGGAGACGAGCAGTACTTC. It encodes CASKLAGDEQYF.

Regarding this clonotype: A single base separates this from a much larger clone, so it may be a read error. The chain carries TRBV20-1 and TRBJ2-1; D is possibly TRBD2 (5 bases). V dropped 5 bases and J dropped 12 bases, with 17 bases sitting between them. The V gene's germline CDR1 is DFQATT and CDR2 SNEGSKA (reference sequence). The length of the CDR3 is 12 residues. The CDR3 is CSARAGYNRQFF. CDR3 DNA sequence: TGCAGTGCTCGCGCGGGCTACAATAGGCAGTTCTTC.

This clonotype was seen at least ten times. The V gene is TRBV19, the J gene TRBJ2-3; TRBD2 aligns across 14 bases. The germline V gene has CDR1 LNHDA and CDR2 SQIVND (reference sequence). The CDR3 extends over 19 amino acids. Trimming removed 9 bases from V and 1 base from J; junction bases left unmatched: 15. The CDR3 protein is CASRSRGTSGSSRTDTQYF. The CDR3 DNA follows: TGTGCCAGCCGCTCGAGGGGGACTAGCGGGAGTAGTCGCACAGATACGCAGTATTTT.

This clonotype came up many times. The J gene is TRBJ2-1, the V gene TRBV2; TRBD2 aligns across 15 bases. The ends lost 8 bases at V and 6 bases at J; junction bases unmatched: 2. Per the germline V gene, CDR1 is SNHLY and CDR2 is FYNNEI. This CDR3 contains 14 residues. DNA of the CDR3: TGTGCCAGCGGACTAGCGGGGGGGCTCAATGAGCAGTTCTTC. Protein: CASGLAGGLNEQFF.

The chain links TRBV2 to TRBJ2-3; D assignment may be TRBD1 or TRBD2 (5 bases each). Trimming took off 6 bases at V and 0 bases at J, with 16 bases between the two ends. The CDR3 is 16 amino acids. Germline lookup yields CDR1 SNHLY and CDR2 FYNNEI. Here the CDR3 reads CASSRDRDSSTDTQYF. The CDR3 nucleotides are TGTGCCAGCAGCCGGGACCGCGACTCCAGCACAGATACGCAGTATTTT. The complete variable domain, with remaining parts taken from reference TRBV2 and TRBJ2-3, reads EPEVTQTPSHQVTQMGQEVILRCVPISNHLYFYWYRQILGQKVEFLVSFYNNEISEKSEIFDDQFSVERPDGSNFTLKIRSTKLEDSAMYFCASSRDRDSSTDTQYFGPGTRLTVL.

V usage is TRBV2 and J usage is TRBJ1-4, with D possibly TRBD1 on 6 matching bases. The CDR3 has 14 amino acids. With 7 bases removed from V and 4 bases from J, the gap between germline ends came to 13 bases. Germline V gene sequence: CDR1 SNHLY, CDR2 FYNNEI. CDR3 DNA: TGTGCCAGCACCCCGACAGGCCGTAATGAAAAACTGTTTTTT. Its protein product is CASTPTGRNEKLFF.

The rearrangement uses TRBV2 and TRBJ2-7; D is undetermined. V dropped 8 bases and J dropped 4 bases, with 9 bases sitting between them. CDR3 length: 11 residues. Germline V gene lookup returns CDR1 SNHLY and CDR2 FYNNEI. This CDR3 is CASGEGYEQYF. DNA for the CDR3: TGTGCCAGCGGGGAAGGTTACGAGCAGTACTTC.

This clonotype was detected a few times. This chain connects TRBV6-2 or TRBV6-3 to TRBJ2-7; D remains unclear. Trimming shortened V by 7 bases and J by 3 bases, and 13 bases separated the two germline ends. The CDR3 loop spans 13 amino acids. In germline, CDR1 is MNHEY, CDR2 SVGEGT. Here the CDR3 reads CASTNSERYEQYF. Written as DNA, the CDR3 is TGTGCCAGCACCAACTCGGAACGCTACGAGCAGTACTTC.

This clonotype was observed at least ten times. The chain is built from TRBV2 and TRBJ2-5; TRBD2 is a possible D gene (6 bases). CDR3 length equals 13 residues. V was trimmed by 4 bases and J by 2 bases, leaving 8 bases between them. In germline, CDR1 is SNHLY, CDR2 FYNNEI. CDR3 nucleotides: TGTGCCAGCAGTGGTGGACTACAAGAGACCCAGTACTTC. It encodes CASSGGLQETQYF. Full variable domain (remainder filled in from reference TRBV2 and TRBJ2-5): EPEVTQTPSHQVTQMGQEVILRCVPISNHLYFYWYRQILGQKVEFLVSFYNNEISEKSEIFDDQFSVERPDGSNFTLKIRSTKLEDSAMYFCASSGGLQETQYFGPGTRLLVL.

In its sample, this clonotype was seen many times. A much bigger clone sits one base away, suggesting this may be a read error. The genes are TRBV20-1 and TRBJ2-7, with 8 bases lining up with TRBD2. V lost 6 bases, J lost 2 bases, and 12 bases stayed unmatched. The CDR3 runs 15 residues. CDR1 is DFQATT and CDR2 is SNEGSKA in the germline V gene (reference sequence). The CDR3 here is CSARRAFSGTYEQYF. The DNA for the CDR3 is TGCAGTGCCAGAAGAGCATTTAGCGGGACCTACGAGCAGTACTTC.

Details on this clonotype: A read error may explain this, as a much larger clone is one base away. The CDR3 sequence is CASSLGTRLAGVQETQYF. The CDR3 bases are TGCGCCAGCAGCTTGGGTACCCGACTAGCGGGGGTGCAAGAGACCCAGTACTTC. The chain combines TRBV7-9 with TRBJ2-5; 12 positions match TRBD2. The CDR3 extends over 18 amino acids. CDR1 and CDR2 (germline): SEHNR, FQNEAQ (reference sequence). Together with reference TRBV7-9 and TRBJ2-5, the CDR3 gives the full variable domain: DTGVSQNPRHKITKRGQNVTFRCDPISEHNRLYWYRQTLGQGPEFLTYFQNEAQLEKSRLLSDRFSAERPKGSFSTLEIQRTEQGDSAMYLCASSLGTRLAGVQETQYFGPGTRLLVL.

In its sample, this clonotype was seen once. The chain joins TRBV19 to TRBJ2-7; 10 bases line up with TRBD1. Germline CDR1 and CDR2: LNHDA and SQIVND (reference sequence). Trimming cost V 2 bases and J 3 bases; bases outside gene matches: 7. The CDR3 is made up of 16 amino acids. CDR3 sequence reads: CASSIFWTGGDYEQYF. The CDR3 DNA follows: TGTGCCAGTAGTATATTCTGGACAGGGGGGGACTACGAGCAGTACTTC.